Listed here are 14 T cell receptor beta chains from one sample, sequenced in a study of T cells expressing NK-cell markers. For each CDR3 protein, TCRdb gives one entry from its re-call of the 5' RACE reads, without DNA. The table lists about half a million distinct CDR3 sequences. What was sequenced was blood T cells: a sorted CD56 or NKG2C T cell subset, CD4+ or CD8+ T cells, or bulk PBMC T cells (not recorded which). These receptors came from a woman between 50 and 59 years old in good health.

The chain combines TRBV4-1 with TRBJ2-3; TCRdb's D call of TRBD1 is untestable without DNA. Germline lookup yields CDR1 MGHRA and CDR2 YSYEKL. This CDR3 has 16 amino acids. CDR3 in amino acids: CASSQGPQEITDTQYF.

This CDR3 reads CASINSGLQGNTEAFF. V usage is TRBV28 and J usage is TRBJ1-1; TCRdb picks TRBD1, but there is no DNA to check that call. The CDR3 is 16 amino acids. Per germline, CDR1 MDHEN and CDR2 SYDVKM.

The rearrangement links TRBV5-1 to TRBJ2-7; TCRdb returns TRBD2, unconfirmable since there is no DNA. The CDR3 is made up of 15 amino acids. Per germline, CDR1 SGHRS and CDR2 YFSETQ. This CDR3 is CASSSILAGTYEQYF.

V gene TRBV30 combines with J gene TRBJ1-2; TCRdb calls TRBD1, which cannot be checked without DNA. This CDR3 contains 12 residues. Per germline, CDR1 GTSNPN and CDR2 SVGIG (reference sequence). CDR3 protein: CAWSGTVFGYTF.

The chain carries TRBV20-1 and TRBJ2-3; TCRdb names TRBD1, which stays unverified in the absence of DNA. The CDR3 loop spans 13 amino acids. Germline-derived CDR1 and CDR2 are DFQATT and SNEGSKA (reference sequence). The chain's CDR3 is CSAPRGDADTQYF.

This chain connects TRBV6-5 to TRBJ2-1; TCRdb's D gene call, TRBD1, goes unchecked for lack of DNA. The CDR3 is 17 residues long. Germline V gene sequence: CDR1 MNHEY, CDR2 SVGAGI. The CDR3 protein is CASSYKWGQGANNEQFF.

J is TRBJ2-1 and V is TRBV27; absent DNA, TCRdb's TRBD1 call cannot be checked. This CDR3 spans 14 amino acids. Germline V lookup: CDR1 MNHEY, CDR2 SMNVEV (reference sequence). The CDR3 sequence is CASSTRTGYNEQFF.

J is TRBJ2-3 and V is TRBV12-3 or TRBV12-4; with no DNA, the TCRdb D assignment of TRBD1 cannot be verified. There are 15 residues in the CDR3. Here the CDR3 reads CASSWTGTPTDTQYF.

V gene TRBV10-1 combines with J gene TRBJ2-1. Germline V gene data show CDR1 as WNHNN and CDR2 as SYGVQD (reference sequence). The CDR3 runs 14 residues. The CDR3 here is CASSESVTNNEQFF.

The chain has TRBV11-3 and TRBJ2-3; absent DNA, TCRdb's TRBD1 call cannot be checked. Per the germline V gene, CDR1 is SGHNT and CDR2 is YENEEA. CDR3 size: 11 residues. CDR3 amino acids: CASQGEDTQYF.

V gene TRBV28 combines with J gene TRBJ2-1; TCRdb's assignment of TRBD1 cannot be checked, as there is no DNA. The CDR3 is 14 residues long. Germline V gives CDR1 MDHEN, CDR2 SYDVKM. The CDR3 loop reads CASSFFAQYNEQFF.

The J gene is TRBJ2-1, the V gene TRBV7-8; TCRdb's D gene call, TRBD2, goes unchecked for lack of DNA. The CDR3 is 15 amino acids. Germline V gene lookup returns CDR1 SGHVS and CDR2 FQNEAQ. This chain's CDR3 is CASIMTSQLNNEQFF.

V and J are TRBV30 and TRBJ2-5; TCRdb proposes TRBD2, but this gene call is untestable without DNA. CDR1 is GTSNPN and CDR2 is SVGIG in the germline V gene (reference sequence). CDR3 length: 15 residues. The CDR3 region is CAWSEASGMGETQYF.

The chain carries TRBV3-1 and TRBJ1-4; TCRdb designates TRBD1, a call that cannot be tested without DNA. CDR3 length: 20 residues. Per germline, CDR1 LGHDT and CDR2 YNNKEL (reference sequence). The chain's CDR3 is CASSQDRATGHIATNEKLFF.